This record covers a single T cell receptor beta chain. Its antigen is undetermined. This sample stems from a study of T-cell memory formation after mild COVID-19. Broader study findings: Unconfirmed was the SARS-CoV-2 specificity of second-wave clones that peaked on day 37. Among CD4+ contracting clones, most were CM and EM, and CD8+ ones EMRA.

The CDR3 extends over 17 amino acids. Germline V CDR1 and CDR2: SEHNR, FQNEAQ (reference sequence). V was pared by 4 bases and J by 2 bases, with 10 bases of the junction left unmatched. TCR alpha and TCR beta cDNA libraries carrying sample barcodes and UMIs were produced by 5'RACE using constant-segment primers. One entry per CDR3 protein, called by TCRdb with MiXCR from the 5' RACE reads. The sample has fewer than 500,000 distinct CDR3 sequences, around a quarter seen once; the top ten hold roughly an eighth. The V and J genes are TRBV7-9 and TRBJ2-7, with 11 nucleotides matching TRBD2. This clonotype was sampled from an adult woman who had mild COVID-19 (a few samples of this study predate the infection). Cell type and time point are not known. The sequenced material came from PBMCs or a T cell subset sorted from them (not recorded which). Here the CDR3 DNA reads TGTGCCAGCAGCTGGGCAGCCGGGACTAGCGGCCCCTACGAGCAGTACTTC. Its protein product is CASSWAAGTSGPYEQYF.